These T cell receptor beta chains were read from a single sample in a study of blood T cell repertoires in COVID-19. The protocol was immunoSEQ multiplex PCR, while the TCRdb copy is restricted to in-frame clones and leaves out a portion. Of some 48,000 clones listed, 75% to 95% are singletons. Sequenced material: peripheral blood. The receptor set was obtained from a man between 65 and 85 years old with acute or convalescent COVID-19. Each CDR3 is given with its conserved first and last residue. D genes are given only for firm matches. Not every row has a clone size; where given, it reads once, few, many or a size class.

d_call j_call v_call clone_size cdr3_length cdr3_nt cdr3_aa
TRBD1 TRBJ2-3 TRBV2 . 14 TGTGCCAGCAGTGGGTTCAGGACAGGGAAAACGCAGTATTTT CASSGFRTGKTQYF
TRBD2 TRBJ2-7 TRBV5-1 . 14 TGCGCCAGCAGCGGGAGCGGGGGCGGCTACGAGCAGTACTTC CASSGSGGGYEQYF
TRBD1 TRBJ2-5 TRBV5-1 . 16 TGCGCCAGCAGCGCCCACACAGGGGGCGAAGGGGAGACCCAGTACTTC CASSAHTGGEGETQYF
TRBD2 TRBJ2-1 TRBV6-5 . 13 TGTGCGAAGGGTAGCGGGGAATACAATGAGCAGTTCTTC CAKGSGEYNEQFF
TRBD1 TRBJ1-1 TRBV27 once 12 TGTGCCAGCACCTCGACAGGGACTGAAGCTTTCTTT CASTSTGTEAFF
TRBD1 TRBJ1-5 TRBV19 . 14 TGTGCCAGTAGTATAGTTAGGGGGCCACAGCCCCAGCATTTT CASSIVRGPQPQHF
. TRBJ2-5 TRBV6-5 . 14 TGTGCCAGCAGTTACGACAGGTACCAAGAGACCCAGTACTTC CASSYDRYQETQYF
. TRBJ1-2 TRBV12-3/TRBV12-4 . 11 TGTGCCAGCGGTGGCTACTATGGCTACACCTTC CASGGYYGYTF
TRBD1 TRBJ1-4 TRBV19 . 16 TGTGCCAGTAGTATAGATCTTACAGGGGTTACTGAAAAACTGTTTTTT CASSIDLTGVTEKLFF
. TRBJ1-4 TRBV7-6 . 16 TGTGCCAGCAGCTTAGCAGCTAGGGGCTTGAATGAAAAACTGTTTTTT CASSLAARGLNEKLFF
. TRBJ1-1 TRBV11-2 . 12 TGTGCCAGCAGCTTCCTATACACTGAAGCTTTCTTT CASSFLYTEAFF
TRBD2 TRBJ2-5 TRBV6-2/TRBV6-3 . 15 TGTGCCAGCAGTCGACTAGCGGGTGGGGGCCGGACCCAGTACTTC CASSRLAGGGRTQYF
. TRBJ1-1 TRBV6-6 . 13 TGTGCCAGCAGTTACCAGTTTCTAGGTGGTGCTTTCTTT CASSYQFLGGAFF
. TRBJ1-2 TRBV5-6 . 14 TGTGCCAGCAGCCCTCCGCGGAGGAACTATGGCTACACCTTC CASSPPRRNYGYTF
. TRBJ2-7 TRBV7-2 . 12 TGTGCCAGCAGTTACAGTGAAGGCGAGCAGTACTTC CASSYSEGEQYF
TRBD1 TRBJ1-2 TRBV28 . 14 TGTGCCAGCAGTTTAAGGCAGGGGGCGCAAGGCTACACCTTC CASSLRQGAQGYTF
. TRBJ2-2 TRBV14 . 16 TGTGCCAGCAGCCTTATGACGGGGGTCTACACCGGGGAGCTGTTTTTT CASSLMTGVYTGELFF
TRBD2 TRBJ2-3 TRBV18 . 15 TGTGCCAGCTCACTGGGACTAGCGGGGGAAGATACGCAGTATTTT CASSLGLAGEDTQYF
. TRBJ1-6 TRBV7-2 . 13 TGTGCCAGCAGCTCGTTACAGGGTTCACCCCTCCACTTT CASSSLQGSPLHF
TRBD1 TRBJ1-2 TRBV7-2 . 14 TGTGCCAGCAGCTTAGGCGGGACAGCCTATAGCTACACCTTC CASSLGGTAYSYTF
TRBD1 TRBJ1-1 TRBV7-9 . 17 TGTGCCAGCAGCTTAGACGACAGGGCGACCAAGAACACTGAAGCTTTCTTT CASSLDDRATKNTEAFF
TRBD1 TRBJ1-5 TRBV5-4 few 15 TGTGCCAGAACACGGGGGACAGAGCCTAATCAGCCCCAGCATTTT CARTRGTEPNQPQHF
TRBD2 TRBJ2-1 TRBV2 . 17 TGTGCCAGCAGTGACTCACCCAGACTAGCGGGTTACAATGAGCAGTTCTTC CASSDSPRLAGYNEQFF
. TRBJ2-3 TRBV2 . 12 TGTGCCAGTAGCGGAGGCGCAGATACGCAGTATTTT CASSGGADTQYF
. TRBJ2-7 TRBV7-2 . 13 TGTGCCAGCAGCTTCCCCCCCGGGGTCGAGCAGTACTTC CASSFPPGVEQYF
. TRBJ1-2 TRBV20-1 once 14 TGCAGTGCTAGTGGTCCTTCCCTAATTCGTGGCTACACCTTC CSASGPSLIRGYTF
. TRBJ1-1 TRBV30 . 13 TGTGCCTGGAGTTTCGGGGTCCAAACTGAAGCTTTCTTT CAWSFGVQTEAFF
. TRBJ1-5 TRBV18 . 14 TGTGCCAGCTCACCACAGGGGGGGGGTCAGCCCCAGCATTTT CASSPQGGGQPQHF
. TRBJ2-7 TRBV5-6 . 15 TGTGCCAGCAGACGTCGAGGGTGGGGATCCTACGAGCAGTACTTC CASRRRGWGSYEQYF
TRBD2 TRBJ2-7 TRBV29-1 . 14 TGCAGCGTTGCGGGGGGTGCCTTGGGCTACGAGCAGTACTTC CSVAGGALGYEQYF
. TRBJ1-5 TRBV28 . 15 TGTGCCAGCAGTTCCCCCGGCGGTACCAATCAGCCCCAGCATTTT CASSSPGGTNQPQHF
. TRBJ1-5 TRBV24-1 . 17 TGTGCCACCAGTGAGGGGGGGGCCGGGACGGTTAATCAGGCCCAGCATTTT CATSEGGAGTVNQAQHF
. TRBJ1-1 TRBV5-8 . 17 TGTGCCAGCAGCTTGGTAGGAGGCGGGTTCATGAACACTGAAGCTTTCTTT CASSLVGGGFMNTEAFF
TRBD1 TRBJ1-5 TRBV7-9 . 13 TGTGCCAGCGGCCAGGGGGCGGGTCAGCCCCAGCATTTT CASGQGAGQPQHF
TRBD1 TRBJ2-7 TRBV4-3 . 16 TGCGCCAGCAGCCAATCTTCGGACAGGGGGATTTACGAGCAGTACTTC CASSQSSDRGIYEQYF
. TRBJ1-3 TRBV9 . 18 TGTGCCAGCAGCGTAGGCGCCTTTGTGGGGGGCTCTGGAAACACCATATATTTT CASSVGAFVGGSGNTIYF
. TRBJ1-2 TRBV6-1 . 13 TGTGCCAGCAGTGAAGCTACTGGCTATGGCTACACCTTC CASSEATGYGYTF
TRBD1 TRBJ1-1 TRBV5-1 . 14 TGCGCCAGCAGCTATACCCAGGGGGCAACTGAAGCTTTCTTT CASSYTQGATEAFF
. TRBJ2-1 TRBV29-1 . 13 TGCAGCGTTGAAGTGGTGGGGGCGGTTGAGCAGTTCTTC CSVEVVGAVEQFF
. TRBJ2-7 TRBV7-8 . 15 TGTGCCAGCAGCTTAACCCTACAGGTGCCGAACGAGCAGTACTTC CASSLTLQVPNEQYF
. TRBJ1-2 TRBV19 once 14 TGTGCCAGTAGTGCCGACCGCGGGCGGGATGGCTACACCTTC CASSADRGRDGYTF
. TRBJ1-6 TRBV27 once 14 TGTGCCAGCAGAGGCGCCAGGGATATTTCACCCCTCCACTTT CASRGARDISPLHF
TRBD1 TRBJ1-4 TRBV19 . 16 TGTGCCAGTAGTCAGGGACAGGGAGCAACTAATGAAAAACTGTTTTTT CASSQGQGATNEKLFF
. TRBJ2-7 TRBV7-2 few 15 TGTGCCAGCAGCTCCCCGGGACTGACCTCCTACGAGCAGTACTTC CASSSPGLTSYEQYF
TRBD2 TRBJ2-3 TRBV19 few 14 TGTGCCACCTCGACTAGCGGGGGCACAGATACGCAGTATTTT CATSTSGGTDTQYF
. TRBJ2-7 TRBV18 . 16 TGTGCCAGCTCACCGCTGGGGGGACAGCGGCCCTACGAGCAGTACTTC CASSPLGGQRPYEQYF
. TRBJ1-4 TRBV7-9 . 14 TGTGCCAGCAGGGGCTCCCGGGGGTTAGAAAAACTGTTTTTT CASRGSRGLEKLFF
. TRBJ1-2 TRBV3-1/TRBV3-2 once 12 TGTGCCAGCAGCCAAGATACGGGAGGCTACACCTTC CASSQDTGGYTF
. TRBJ2-7 TRBV7-2 . 12 TGTGCCAGCAGCCCACTCGCCTACGAGCAGTACTTC CASSPLAYEQYF
TRBD1 TRBJ1-2 TRBV5-6 . 15 TGTGCCAGCAGCTTGGAGGGACAGGGATACTATGGCTACACCTTC CASSLEGQGYYGYTF
TRBD2 TRBJ2-1 TRBV3-1/TRBV3-2 . 17 TGTGCCAGCAGCCAAGCACTAGCGGGGAGATCCTACAATGAGCAGTTCTTC CASSQALAGRSYNEQFF
. TRBJ1-2 TRBV6-5 . 13 TGTGCCAGCAGCCTCGCAGGGCGCAATGGCTACACCTTC CASSLAGRNGYTF
. TRBJ2-3 TRBV28 . 13 TGTGCCAGCAACAGGGTTCCCACAGATACGCAGTATTTT CASNRVPTDTQYF
TRBD1 TRBJ2-5 TRBV5-1 . 14 TGCGCCAGCAGCTTGGACAGGGGGCAAGAGACCCAGTACTTC CASSLDRGQETQYF
. TRBJ1-1 TRBV12-3/TRBV12-4 . 12 TGTGCCAGCAGTAGGGGTAACACTGAAGCTTTCTTT CASSRGNTEAFF
. TRBJ1-2 TRBV29-1 . 11 TGCAGCGTTCCCGGAGTTAGGGGCTACACCTTC CSVPGVRGYTF
. TRBJ1-1 TRBV6-1 . 14 TGTGCCAGCAGTGATCTCCGGGAGAACACTGAAGCTTTCTTT CASSDLRENTEAFF
. TRBJ2-7 TRBV19 . 12 TGTGCCAGTAGTCCTAACGGGGGCGAGCAGTACTTC CASSPNGGEQYF